What follows are 9 T cell receptor beta chains derived from one specimen sequenced in a study of cytomegalovirus exposure and HLA in healthy donors. Primers: 60 Vbeta forward and 13 Jbeta reverse. Sequenced by immunoSEQ multiplex PCR; TCRdb stores in-frame clones only, minus some. The data hold some 100,000 clones, with approximately 80% observed a single time. Sample: PBMCs. Receptor source: a young woman in good health and CMV-seronegative.

The chain uses TRBV9 and TRBJ2-7; D might be TRBD2 (6 bases). The CDR3 length is 15 residues. The germline V and J ends were trimmed by 0 bases and 5 bases, with 15 bases remaining between them. Germline V CDR1 and CDR2: SGDLS, YYNGEE. The CDR3 loop is CASSVAQRLEDEQYF. In nucleotides, the CDR3 is TGTGCCAGCAGCGTAGCGCAGAGACTAGAGGACGAGCAGTACTTC.

As concerns this clone: At one of its ends the junction is not consistent with the germline gene, which may arise from a read error. The chain links TRBV7-9 to TRBJ1-1; 10 bases are a match to TRBD1. Germline CDR1 is SEHNR and CDR2 is FQNEAQ (reference sequence). The CDR3 consists of 17 residues. The CDR3 sequence: CSSSLRDRGFMNTEAFF. CDR3 DNA: TGTTCCAGCAGCTTGAGGGACAGGGGCTTCATGAACACTGAAGCTTTCTTT.

This clone has a single count. The chain joins TRBV18 to TRBJ2-5, with D maybe TRBD1 (6 bases). V gave up 4 bases and J gave up 5 bases, with 14 bases separating them. CDR1 is KGHSH and CDR2 is LQKENI in the germline V gene. This CDR3 is built from 14 residues. For the CDR3, the DNA is TGTGCCAGCTCACTGCAACAGGGCCGGGAGACCCAGTACTTC. Translated: CASSLQQGRETQYF.

The V gene is TRBV6-6, the J gene TRBJ2-7, with 7 bases fitting TRBD1. V shed 6 bases and J 5 bases; nucleotides not matched to a gene: 7. The CDR3 is 13 amino acids. Germline V gene lookup returns CDR1 MNHNY and CDR2 SVGAGI (reference sequence). CDR3 loop: CASRETGTDEQYF. For the CDR3, the DNA is TGTGCCAGCAGGGAAACCGGGACAGACGAGCAGTACTTC.

This clone appeared once. The chain joins TRBV7-9 to TRBJ1-4, with unresolved D. The germline V gene has CDR1 SEHNR and CDR2 FQNEAQ (reference sequence). V gave up 3 bases and J gave up 3 bases, with 8 bases separating them. The CDR3 spans 14 residues. CDR3: CASSLRGSNEKLFF. The DNA for the CDR3 is TGTGCCAGCAGCTTGCGGGGTTCTAATGAAAAACTGTTTTTT.

The chain couples TRBV6-4 to TRBJ2-1; possibly TRBD2 for D (5 bases). V was pared by 0 bases and J by 4 bases, with 10 bases between. The CDR3 sequence is 15 residues long. CDR1 is MRHNA, CDR2 SNTAGT, per germline. CDR3 protein: CASSDSNGDYNEQFF. In DNA, the CDR3 is TGTGCCAGCAGTGACTCGAACGGGGATTACAATGAGCAGTTCTTC.

The CDR3 DNA is TGTGCCAGTAGTACCCATAGTCACTACGAGCAGTACTTC. It is translated as CASSTHSHYEQYF. J is TRBJ2-7 and V is TRBV19, with D unclear. Germline CDR1 LNHDA, CDR2 SQIVND (reference sequence). The CDR3 runs to 13 residues. Trimming removed 4 bases from V and 3 bases from J, with 10 bases in between.

The rearrangement links TRBV10-2 to TRBJ2-3; D call uncertain. V dropped 6 bases and J dropped 9 bases, with 28 bases sitting between them. CDR1 WSHSY and CDR2 SAAADI come from the germline V gene. The CDR3 length is 17 residues. For the CDR3, the DNA is TGCGCCAGCAGATCCGACACCCTTCTACTTCACAGATACACGCAGTATTTT. Amino acids: CASRSDTLLLHRYTQYF.

The CDR3 reads CAISESGIGGYEQYF. CDR3 sequence (DNA): TGTGCCATCAGTGAGTCTGGGATAGGAGGTTACGAGCAGTACTTC. The chain recombines TRBV10-3 with TRBJ2-7, with a weak D call TRBD2 (5 bases). V was pared by 0 bases and J by 4 bases, with 13 bases between. The CDR3 is 15 amino acids. Germline V CDR1 and CDR2: ENHRY, SYGVKD.